The 14 T cell receptor beta chains listed next were all sequenced from one sample in a study of blood T cell repertoires in COVID-19. Only in-frame clones appear in the TCRdb table, and some are missing; sequencing was by immunoSEQ multiplex PCR. This table has 390,000 or so clones, around nine tenths appearing once. The sequenced material came from PBMCs or T cells enriched from blood (not recorded which). The receptors derive from a woman aged 50 to 65 who had recovered from COVID-19.

The chain has TRBV9 and TRBJ2-5, with 7 nucleotides matching TRBD1. Germline V lookup: CDR1 SGDLS, CDR2 YYNGEE. The CDR3 has 14 amino acids. Trimming removed 6 bases from V and 5 bases from J; junction bases left unmatched: 10. CDR3 sequence: CASTQDREWETQYF. CDR3 bases: TGTGCCAGCACTCAAGACAGGGAATGGGAGACCCAGTACTTC.

The chain employs TRBV27 and TRBJ2-3; TRBD2 matches 7 bases. The germline V gene encodes CDR1 MNHEY and CDR2 SMNVEV (reference sequence). The CDR3 consists of 14 residues. The V and J ends lost 5 bases and 4 bases, in that order; junction bases with no gene match: 6. This CDR3 is CASSNRGVPDTQYF. DNA for the CDR3: TGTGCCAGCAGTAATCGGGGGGTTCCAGATACGCAGTATTTT.

The chain employs TRBV7-6 and TRBJ2-1; 9 bases are shared with TRBD1. J gave up 5 bases and V 2 bases, and 7 bases lay outside the gene matches. Germline CDR1 SGHVS, CDR2 FNYEAQ. The CDR3 totals 16 residues. The CDR3 DNA is TGTGCCAGCAGCTTAATTCCGGGACAGGGTAACAATGAGCAGTTCTTC. The encoded protein is CASSLIPGQGNNEQFF.

This clone has more than one count but fewer than ten. This chain links TRBV5-8 with TRBJ2-7; 7 nucleotides match TRBD1. V lost 0 bases to trimming and J lost 2 bases; unmatched junction nucleotides: 2. The CDR3 length is 14 residues. From germline, CDR1 is SGHTS and CDR2 YDEGEE. The CDR3 sequence: CASSLGDSTYEQYF. In DNA form, the CDR3 reads TGTGCCAGCAGCTTGGGGGACAGTACCTACGAGCAGTACTTC.

This rearrangement joins TRBV7-2 to TRBJ1-1, with TRBD1 as a possible D gene (6 bases). V lost 0 bases to trimming and J lost 2 bases, with 10 bases between them. This CDR3 is built from 15 residues. Germline assignment: CDR1 SGHTA and CDR2 FQGNSA. This chain's CDR3 is CASSLASGANTEAFF. CDR3 DNA sequence: TGTGCCAGCAGCTTAGCGTCAGGGGCAAACACTGAAGCTTTCTTT.

The chain couples TRBV7-9 to TRBJ2-7; D is possibly TRBD1 (6 bases). Germline V gene sequence: CDR1 SEHNR, CDR2 FQNEAQ (reference sequence). V was pared by 4 bases and J by 2 bases, with 12 bases between. CDR3 length equals 14 residues. The CDR3 sequence is CASSSDGQPYEQYF. In DNA form, the CDR3 reads TGTGCCAGCAGCTCAGACGGACAGCCCTACGAGCAGTACTTC.

The rearrangement joins TRBV9 to TRBJ2-3; a possible D gene is TRBD2 (7 bases). V gave up 4 bases and J gave up 8 bases, with 20 bases separating them. This CDR3 region has 15 residues. Germline V lookup: CDR1 SGDLS, CDR2 YYNGEE. This chain's CDR3 is CASSSGGGGEGTQYF. The DNA of the CDR3 is TGTGCCAGCAGCTCGGGAGGAGGGGGAGAGGGTACGCAGTATTTT. The whole variable domain, filled in from reference TRBV9 and TRBJ2-3, reads DSGVTQTPKHLITATGQRVTLRCSPRSGDLSVYWYQQSLDQGLQFLIQYYNGEERAKGNILERFSAQQFPDLHSELNLSSLELGDSALYFCASSSGGGGEGTQYFGPGTRLTVL.

This chain connects TRBV11-2 to TRBJ2-2; D unresolved. Germline V CDR1 and CDR2: SGHAT, FQNNGV. Trimming removed 3 bases from V and 4 bases from J, with 9 bases in between. The CDR3 sequence is 14 residues long. As DNA, the CDR3 is TGTGCCAGCAGCTTCGCTAGGAGCACCGGGGAGCTGTTTTTT. The encoded protein is CASSFARSTGELFF.

This chain links TRBV7-9 with TRBJ1-2, with no clear D. Trimming shortened V by 1 base and J by 8 bases, and 8 bases separated the two germline ends. Looked up from germline, CDR1 is SEHNR and CDR2 is FQNEAQ (reference sequence). CDR3 length: 12 residues. The CDR3: CASSLEEGGYTF. CDR3 bases: TGTGCCAGCAGCTTAGAGGAGGGCGGCTACACCTTC.

V gene TRBV3-1 (or the pseudogene TRBV3-2) combines with J gene TRBJ2-2; D gene unclear. The germline V gene has CDR1 LGHDT and CDR2 YNNKEL (reference sequence). Trimming pared 1 base from V and 2 bases from J, leaving 5 bases between. This CDR3 has 14 amino acids. The CDR3 bases are TGTGCCAGCAGCCAAGGGCCCAACACCGGGGAGCTGTTTTTT. Translated, it gives CASSQGPNTGELFF.

CDR3 in DNA: TGTGCCAGCAGTCAGGACAGGGGGAGGGTGGGCACTGAAGCTTTCTTT. Its protein product is CASSQDRGRVGTEAFF. The chain has TRBV2 and TRBJ1-1, with 10 bases fitting TRBD1. The trim removed 5 bases at V and 4 bases at J, leaving 10 bases unmatched. This CDR3 comprises 16 residues. CDR1 is SNHLY, CDR2 FYNNEI, per germline. Full variable domain (rest looked up from reference TRBV2 and TRBJ1-1): EPEVTQTPSHQVTQMGQEVILRCVPISNHLYFYWYRQILGQKVEFLVSFYNNEISEKSEIFDDQFSVERPDGSNFTLKIRSTKLEDSAMYFCASSQDRGRVGTEAFFGQGTRLTVV.

The chain carries TRBV7-2 and TRBJ1-2, with TRBD1 matching over 9 bases. CDR1 and CDR2 from the germline V gene are SGHTA and FQGNSA. V was clipped by 1 base and J by 8 bases; unmatched bases: 8. The CDR3 is made up of 15 amino acids. The CDR3 DNA reads TGTGCCAGCAGCTTAGAGGGGACAGGGTTTGGAGGCTACACCTTC. Residues: CASSLEGTGFGGYTF.

The chain carries TRBV30 and TRBJ1-4, with D possibly being TRBD1 (6 bases). V gave up 1 base and J gave up 7 bases, with 13 bases separating them. The V gene's germline CDR1 is GTSNPN and CDR2 SVGIG (reference sequence). This CDR3 is 14 amino acids long. This CDR3 reads CAWSGTGFGEKLFF. The CDR3, as DNA: TGTGCCTGGAGTGGCACAGGGTTTGGTGAAAAACTGTTTTTT.

The V call is TRBV13, the J call TRBJ1-4, with D maybe TRBD1 (5 bases). V lost 4 bases to trimming and J lost 8 bases, with 17 bases between them. CDR3 length equals 15 residues. CDR1 and CDR2 from the germline V gene are PRHDT and FYEKMQ (reference sequence). Written as DNA, the CDR3 is TGTGCCAGCAGCTCTCGGGGGGGTCTCAAGGAAAAACTGTTTTTT. Translated: CASSSRGGLKEKLFF.